Following are 10 T cell receptor beta chains from one sample sequenced in a study of shared clonotypes between healthy human individuals. Some clones are missing from TCRdb's copy, which holds only in-frame ones; the method was immunoSEQ multiplex PCR. The table has over 2,000,000 clones, roughly 95% seen once; the top ten hold more than 1.5%. CD8 cells classed as naive were CD45RO-negative and positively selected for CCR7, excluding terminally differentiated effector memory CD45RA+ cells. The sample comprised naive CD8+ T cells from PBMCs. These receptors all stem from a man aged 18 to 30 in good health. Some clones in this sample may be carry-over from other donors' samples.

This chain links TRBV4-2 with TRBJ2-1; D is unresolved. Germline CDR1 LGHNA, CDR2 YNFKEQ. This CDR3 comprises 18 residues. Trimming removed 1 base from V and 3 bases from J, with 19 bases in between. The CDR3 nucleotides are TGTGCCAGCAGCCAAGCCTTAAGAGGAACCTACCTCTACAATGAGCAGTTCTTC. This gives the protein CASSQALRGTYLYNEQFF.

This chain uses TRBV25-1 with TRBJ2-1; TRBD1 might be the D (6 bases). The CDR3 is made up of 15 amino acids. V lost 4 bases, J lost 7 bases, and 17 bases lay in between. Germline V CDR1 and CDR2: MGHDK, SYGVNS. Here the CDR3 DNA reads TGTGCCAGCAGTGTAAATGGACAGCCGTCAAATGAGCAGTTCTTC. As protein: CASSVNGQPSNEQFF.

The CDR3 region is CAWSSRGTGGNSPLHF. CDR3 nucleotides: TGTGCCTGGAGCTCCCGAGGGACAGGGGGCAATTCACCCCTCCACTTT. This chain links TRBV30 with TRBJ1-6; 12 positions match TRBD1. The J segment lost 7 bases and the V segment lost 3 bases, leaving 7 bases of the junction unmatched. CDR1 and CDR2 from the germline V gene are GTSNPN and SVGIG (reference sequence). This CDR3 has 16 amino acids. The variable domain in full, with the rest retrieved from reference TRBV30 and TRBJ1-6, is SQTIHQWPATLVQPVGSPLSLECTVEGTSNPNLYWYRQAAGRGLQLLFYSVGIGQISSEVPQNLSASRPQDRQFILSSKKLLLSDSGFYLCAWSSRGTGGNSPLHFGNGTRLTVT.

As regards this clone: One junction end does not reproduce the germline sequence, and a read error may be involved. This sequence joins TRBV29-1 and TRBJ1-2; 9 bases match TRBD1. The CDR3 has 13 residues. CDR1 is SQVTM, CDR2 ANQGSEA, per germline. The CDR3 bases are TGCAGCGTCGAAGGACAGGGGATCTATGGCTACACCTTC. Translation gives CSVEGQGIYGYTF.

This clone was counted a single time. V and J are TRBV14 and TRBJ1-1; no clear D. This CDR3 is built from 14 residues. The germline gives CDR1 SGHDN, CDR2 FVKESK. Deletions cut 0 bases from V and 5 bases from J, with 10 bases between. CDR3 residues: CASSQDFGLTEAFF. As DNA, the CDR3 is TGTGCCAGCAGCCAAGATTTTGGTTTGACTGAAGCTTTCTTT.

On this clone itself: Other DNA sequences in this specimen translate into the identical CDR3. J is TRBJ2-7 and V is TRBV4-1, with 7 positions matching TRBD1. Germline V gives CDR1 MGHRA, CDR2 YSYEKL. V dropped 3 bases and J dropped 1; count of bases not matched to a gene: 0. CDR3 length: 13 amino acids. In nucleotides, the CDR3 is TGCGCCAGCAGCCAGGACAGGTCCTACGAGCAGTACTTC. It codes for CASSQDRSYEQYF.

The chain links TRBV7-2 to TRBJ2-7, with D possibly being TRBD1 or TRBD2 (6 bases each). Germline CDR1 and CDR2: SGHTA and FQGNSA. The CDR3 consists of 16 residues. V was clipped by 4 bases and J by 3 bases, with 19 bases between them. DNA of the CDR3: TGTGCCAGCAGCTCCCCCCCATACAGGGAGGACTACGAGCAGTACTTC. Amino acid sequence: CASSSPPYREDYEQYF.

V is TRBV7-2 and J is TRBJ2-6; D is ambiguous. There are 14 residues in the CDR3. In germline, CDR1 is SGHTA, CDR2 FQGNSA. V dropped 3 bases and J dropped 2 bases, with 5 bases sitting between them. The CDR3 loop is CASSFFPGANVLTF. As DNA, the CDR3 is TGTGCCAGCAGCTTCTTTCCTGGGGCCAACGTCCTGACTTTC.

This clone was seen a handful of times. Other DNA sequences in this sample translate to the same CDR3. This chain uses TRBV6-5 with TRBJ1-1; 10 bases align to TRBD1. Trimming at V came to 2 bases and at J to 3 bases, leaving 0 bases not matched to a gene. The germline gives CDR1 MNHEY, CDR2 SVGAGI. The CDR3 has 14 amino acids. The CDR3 sequence is CASSYGQGDTEAFF. CDR3 DNA sequence: TGTGCCAGCAGTTACGGACAGGGGGACACTGAAGCTTTCTTT.

V usage is TRBV7-9 and J usage is TRBJ2-1; D unclear. The CDR3 is made up of 17 amino acids. CDR1 is SEHNR, CDR2 FQNEAQ, per germline (reference sequence). The germline V and J ends were trimmed by 5 bases and 7 bases, with 24 bases remaining between them. CDR3 in amino acids: CASSPRLGTPERNEQFF. CDR3 bases: TGTGCCAGCAGCCCACGCCTAGGAACCCCCGAGAGGAATGAGCAGTTCTTC. Together with reference TRBV7-9 and TRBJ2-1, the CDR3 gives the full variable domain: DTGVSQNPRHKITKRGQNVTFRCDPISEHNRLYWYRQTLGQGPEFLTYFQNEAQLEKSRLLSDRFSAERPKGSFSTLEIQRTEQGDSAMYLCASSPRLGTPERNEQFFGPGTRLTVL.